The entry that follows covers one T cell receptor (beta chain) sequence. This specimen belongs to a study of blood T cell repertoires in COVID-19. About the research overall: The study drew acute and convalescent COVID-19 samples from the United States, Italy and Spain.

The junction had 8 bases not matched to a gene; V was cut back by 2 bases and J by 3 bases. Germline V gene data show CDR1 as SGHVS and CDR2 as FNYEAQ. The CDR3 spans 16 residues. Original processing methods: By means of reference gene primer amplification, nucleated cell counts were estimated. Some clones are missing from TCRdb's copy, which holds only in-frame ones; the method was immunoSEQ multiplex PCR. Clone size and the V and J calls come from that table; the DNA yielded D and trimming. The sample has 9,000 to 13,000 clones, around 85% seen once. This sequence was found in a man in his 70s with active COVID-19. This sequence joins TRBV7-6 and TRBJ2-7, with 9 bases fitting TRBD1. Input material: peripheral blood. The CDR3 spells CASSLSPGQGIYEQYF. CDR3 sequence (DNA): TGTGCCAGCAGCTTATCCCCGGGACAGGGAATCTACGAGCAGTACTTC.